The text below deals with one T cell receptor beta chain. Its antigen is as yet unknown. These data originate in a study of regulatory T cells in long-lasting Graves disease. As for time point: persistent/refractory GD, antithyroid drugs over 5 years with positive TRAb. Construction of the TCR library relied on RNA isolated from PBMCs. Investigators report Graves' disease was diagnosed under American Thyroid Association guidelines. The authors drew patients from an endocrinology department in Xi'an, China. Library construction for TCR beta used iRepertoire HTBI primers and Arm-PCR of CDR3 regions. One entry per CDR3 protein results from TCRdb running MiXCR on the multiplex PCR reads. The sample lists 300,000 to 350,000 distinct CDR3 sequences; about 20% were seen once. Overall study findings and caveats: Persistent Graves' patients had lower TCR diversity than newly diagnosed ones.

The sequence was collected from a female donor with Graves disease. Sequencing used peripheral blood mononuclear cells (PBMCs), obtained when the disease was refractory, from a patient treated with antithyroid drugs.

CDR3 DNA sequence: TGTGCCAGTGAGACTCCCAGGGAGGGCACTGAAGCTTTCTTT. Amino acid sequence: CASETPREGTEAFF. The rearrangement joins TRBV19 to TRBJ1-1; perhaps TRBD1 as D (5 bases). From germline, CDR1 is LNHDA and CDR2 SQIVND (reference sequence). With 8 bases removed from V and 4 bases from J, the gap between germline ends came to 17 bases. The CDR3 is 14 residues long.